This T cell receptor beta chain was obtained from a study of cytomegalovirus exposure and HLA in healthy donors. Study-wide points: In vitro assays verified that a few CMV-associated chains recognized CMV antigens specifically.

Points on this clone: The target antigen is unknown.

The CDR3 has 16 amino acids. From germline, CDR1 is SGHNT and CDR2 YYREEE (reference sequence). Deletions cut 0 bases from V and 5 bases from J, with 17 bases between. PCR used 60 Vbeta primers and 13 Jbeta primers. Profiled with immunoSEQ multiplex PCR; TCRdb holds only in-frame clones, not every one. The data hold approximately 110,000 clones, with 74% observed a single time. Though nominally healthy at sampling, donors likely had unrecorded immune exposures. Material: PBMCs. The receptor's source is a man in his fifties in good health and CMV-seropositive. This rearrangement joins TRBV5-4 to TRBJ2-5; a possible D gene is TRBD2 (6 bases). The CDR3 here is CASSLALGDSGETQYF. CDR3 DNA sequence: TGTGCCAGCAGCTTGGCCTTAGGGGACTCAGGGGAGACCCAGTACTTC.